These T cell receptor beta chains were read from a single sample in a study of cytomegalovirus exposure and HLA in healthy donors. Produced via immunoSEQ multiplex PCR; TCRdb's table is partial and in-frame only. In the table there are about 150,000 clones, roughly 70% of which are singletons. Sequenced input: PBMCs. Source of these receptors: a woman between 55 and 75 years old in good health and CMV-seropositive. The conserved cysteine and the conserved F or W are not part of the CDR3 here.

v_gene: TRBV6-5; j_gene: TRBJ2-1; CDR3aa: ASRALAKQF
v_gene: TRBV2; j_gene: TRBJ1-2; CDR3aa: ASSEGSGLDYGYT
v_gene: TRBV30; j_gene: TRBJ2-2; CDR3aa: AWSVGGFGELF
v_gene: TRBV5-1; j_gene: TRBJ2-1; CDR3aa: ASSTQGYEQF
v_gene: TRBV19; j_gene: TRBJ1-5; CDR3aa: ASSARQFNSNQPQH
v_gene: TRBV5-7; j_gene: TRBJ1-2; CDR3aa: ASRLTLLVPVDYGYT
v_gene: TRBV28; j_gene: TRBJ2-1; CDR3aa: ASRDNFLNEQF
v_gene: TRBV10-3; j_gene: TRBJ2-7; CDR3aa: AIRGTSGVSYEQY
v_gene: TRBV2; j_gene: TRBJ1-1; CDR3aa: ASSVAGEMNTEAF
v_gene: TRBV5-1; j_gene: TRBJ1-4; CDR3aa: ASSFDRGRKKLF
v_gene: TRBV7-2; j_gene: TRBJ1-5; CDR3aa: ASSLGQGAGNQPQH
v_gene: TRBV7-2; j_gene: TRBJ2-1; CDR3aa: ASSLVGLAGAGEQF
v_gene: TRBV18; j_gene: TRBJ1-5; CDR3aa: ASSPSQGAAEQPQH
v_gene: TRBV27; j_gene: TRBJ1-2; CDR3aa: ASVGQGDGYT
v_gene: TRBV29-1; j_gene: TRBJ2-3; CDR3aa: SDDGGSSTDTQY
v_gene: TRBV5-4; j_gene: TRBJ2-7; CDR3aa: ASSLGTDSYEQY
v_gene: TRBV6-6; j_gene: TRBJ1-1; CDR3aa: ASRMAGGPNTEAF
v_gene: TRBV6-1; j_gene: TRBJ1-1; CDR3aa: ASSEMRNTEAF
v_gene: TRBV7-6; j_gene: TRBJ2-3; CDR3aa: ASSPRTSGGTDTQY
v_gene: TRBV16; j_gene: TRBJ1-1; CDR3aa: ASSQLGQGAEAF
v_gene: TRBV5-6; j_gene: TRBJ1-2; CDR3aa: ASRRDYGLHGGYT
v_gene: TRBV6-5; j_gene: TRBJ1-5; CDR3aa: ASSYQGRRDQPQH
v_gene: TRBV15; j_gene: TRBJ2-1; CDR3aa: ATSRGGGEAYNEQF